This T cell receptor (beta chain) was recorded in a study of blood T cell repertoires in COVID-19. Background on the study: Sites across the United States, Italy and Spain contributed samples from acute and convalescent COVID-19. Sample material is recorded as cDNA or gDNA derived from T cells, B-cell-depleted T cells, or PBMCs.

As originally analysed: Researchers report that nucleated cell counts were estimated from reference gene primer amplification. Profiling relied on immunoSEQ multiplex PCR, and the TCRdb table lists in-frame clones only, not all of them. From that table come the V and J calls and clone size; the DNA was used to work out D and trimming. The sample has some 200,000 clones; roughly 75% are singletons. Sequencing input: peripheral blood. The origin of this receptor is a woman between 65 and 79 years old with acute or convalescent COVID-19.

Here the CDR3 DNA reads TGTGCTAGTGGTTTGGCCCCACAGGGGCTGTATCAGCCCCAGCATTTT. Amino acid sequence: CASGLAPQGLYQPQHF. V and J are TRBV12-5 and TRBJ1-5; 7 positions agree with TRBD1. CDR3 length: 16 residues. Germline loops: CDR1 LGHNT, CDR2 FRNRAP. Trimming cost V 1 base and J 5 bases; bases outside gene matches: 8.